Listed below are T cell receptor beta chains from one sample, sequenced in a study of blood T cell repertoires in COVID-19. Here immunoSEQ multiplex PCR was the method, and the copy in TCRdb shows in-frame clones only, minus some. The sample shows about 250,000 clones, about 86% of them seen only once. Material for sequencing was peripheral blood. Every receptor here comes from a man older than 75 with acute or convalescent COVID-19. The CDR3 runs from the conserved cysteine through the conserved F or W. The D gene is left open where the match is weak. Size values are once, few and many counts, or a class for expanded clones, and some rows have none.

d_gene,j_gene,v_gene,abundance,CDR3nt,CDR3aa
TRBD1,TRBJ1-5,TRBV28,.,TGTGCCAGCAGTTTGAGGGGGCTCGGCAATCAGCCCCAGCATTTT,CASSLRGLGNQPQHF
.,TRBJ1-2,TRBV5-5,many,TGTGCCAGCAGCGGCGGACCGACAGCTAACTATGGCTACACCTTC,CASSGGPTANYGYTF
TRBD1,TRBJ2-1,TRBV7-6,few,TGTGCCAGCAGCTTATTGGTGGGACAGGGGGCGAATGAGCAGTTCTTC,CASSLLVGQGANEQFF
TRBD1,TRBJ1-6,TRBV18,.,TGTGCCAGCTCACCAGCCGGACAGGGGGGTCGGAATTCACCCCTCCACTTT,CASSPAGQGGRNSPLHF
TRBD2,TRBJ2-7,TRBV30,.,TGTGCCTGGAGTCCCCGACTCCTAGCGGGAGAGCTCTACGAGCAGTACTTC,CAWSPRLLAGELYEQYF
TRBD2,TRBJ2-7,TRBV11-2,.,TGTGCCAGCAGCACCCACAGGACTAGCGGGAGCTACGAGCAGTACTTC,CASSTHRTSGSYEQYF
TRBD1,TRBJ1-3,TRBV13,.,TGTGCCAGCAGCGACAGGGGGCCTGGAAACACCATATATTTT,CASSDRGPGNTIYF
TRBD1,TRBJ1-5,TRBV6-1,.,TGTGCCAGCAGTGAAGCCTGGACAGGGCAAGGGCCCCAGCATTTT,CASSEAWTGQGPQHF
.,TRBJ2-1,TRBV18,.,TGTGCCAGCTCACCAAACGGAGGAGGATACAATGAGCAGTTCTTC,CASSPNGGGYNEQFF
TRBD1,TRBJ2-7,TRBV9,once,TGTGCCAGCAGCGTCTTCCTCGGGACAGGGGGCGACGAGCAGTACTTC,CASSVFLGTGGDEQYF
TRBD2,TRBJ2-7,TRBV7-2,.,TGTGCCAGCAGCTTAGGGCTAGCGGGAGGCGACGAGCAGTACTTC,CASSLGLAGGDEQYF
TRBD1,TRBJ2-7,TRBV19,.,TGTGCCAGTAGCGGACAGGGAAGCTCCTACGAGCAGTACTTC,CASSGQGSSYEQYF
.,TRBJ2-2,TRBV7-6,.,TGTGCCAGCAGCTTAGGAGGCGGGGGCTACACCGGGGAGCTGTTTTTT,CASSLGGGGYTGELFF
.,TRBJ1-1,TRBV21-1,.,TGTGCCAGCAGCCCCCCAGACAGTGACACTGAAGCTTTCTTT,CASSPPDSDTEAFF
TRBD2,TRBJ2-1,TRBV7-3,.,TGTGCCAGCAGCCTGGGACTAGCGGGAGGCAATGAGCAGTTCTTC,CASSLGLAGGNEQFF
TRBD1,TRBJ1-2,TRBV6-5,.,TGTGCCTGGGGAAGGGGGCATGCTCGGGATGGCTACACCTTC,CAWGRGHARDGYTF
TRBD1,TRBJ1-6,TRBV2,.,TGTGCCACTTTTCAGACAGGGGAAGGTTCACCCCTCCACTTT,CATFQTGEGSPLHF
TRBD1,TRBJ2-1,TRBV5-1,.,TGCGCCAGCAGCCTCACAGGGGGCGCGGAGAATGAGCAGTTCTTC,CASSLTGGAENEQFF
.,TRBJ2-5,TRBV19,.,TGTGCCAGCAACCCCGGGACACCCGCCCACCCCCAGTACTTC,CASNPGTPAHPQYF
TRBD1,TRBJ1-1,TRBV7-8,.,TGTGCCAGCAGCTCGGGACAGCGGATTGAAGCTTTCTTT,CASSSGQRIEAFF
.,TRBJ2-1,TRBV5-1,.,TGCGCCAGCAGCAGTTGGGGATCTAGCGTCCCCTACAATGAGCAGTTCTTC,CASSSWGSSVPYNEQFF
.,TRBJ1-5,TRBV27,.,TGTGCCAGCAGACAGGGACGCAATCAGCCCCAGCATTTT,CASRQGRNQPQHF
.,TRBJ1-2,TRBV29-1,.,TGCAGCGTTGAGTGGGCAGGTGGCTACACCTTC,CSVEWAGGYTF
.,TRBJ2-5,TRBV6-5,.,TGTGCCAGCAGTTACTCGGGGAGGAGGGAACAAGGGACCCAGTACTTC,CASSYSGRREQGTQYF
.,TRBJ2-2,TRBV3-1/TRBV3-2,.,TGTGCCAGCAGCCAAGAACCAGGGGCCAACACCGGGGAGCTGTTTTTT,CASSQEPGANTGELFF
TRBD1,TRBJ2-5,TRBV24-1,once,TGTGCCACCAGTGATTTGCCACAGGGGGAGATAACGACCCAGTACTTC,CATSDLPQGEITTQYF
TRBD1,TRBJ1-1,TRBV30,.,TGTGCCTGGAGTCTAACAGGGGTCACTGAAGCTTTCTTT,CAWSLTGVTEAFF
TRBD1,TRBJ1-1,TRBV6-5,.,TGTGCCACCGGACAGGGTTATATGAACACTGAAGCTTTCTTT,CATGQGYMNTEAFF
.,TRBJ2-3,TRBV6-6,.,TGTGCCAGCAGTCTCTATACTCGGACAGTTAAAAGCACAGATACGCAGTATTTT,CASSLYTRTVKSTDTQYF
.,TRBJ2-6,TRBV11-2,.,TGTGCCAGCGATTCCCTGAGGTACTCTGGGGCCAACGTCCTGACTTTC,CASDSLRYSGANVLTF
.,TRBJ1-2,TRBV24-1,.,TGTGCCACCAGTGATGACTACTCGGACTATGGCTACACCTTC,CATSDDYSDYGYTF
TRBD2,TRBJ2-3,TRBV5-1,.,TGCGCCAGCAGCTTACTAGCGGGGGGTAGCACAGATACGCAGTATTTT,CASSLLAGGSTDTQYF
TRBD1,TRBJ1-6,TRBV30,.,TGTGCCTGGAAGGACAGGTCCTATAATTCACCCCTCCACTTT,CAWKDRSYNSPLHF
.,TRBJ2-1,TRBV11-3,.,TGTGCCAGCAGCCCAGGGGCCCTCGGCCCGCAGTTCTTC,CASSPGALGPQFF
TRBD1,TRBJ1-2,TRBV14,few,TGTGCCAGCAGCCAAGCTGCGACAGGGGCACGCTACACCTTC,CASSQAATGARYTF
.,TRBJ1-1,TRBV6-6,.,TGTGCCAGCAGTTCCTTCAGGGGAGCTTTCTTT,CASSSFRGAFF
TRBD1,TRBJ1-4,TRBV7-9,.,TGTGCCAGCAGCCCTTCGAAGGGGGCGAATGAAAAACTGTTTTTT,CASSPSKGANEKLFF
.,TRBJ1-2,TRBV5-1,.,TGCGCCAGCAGCCCCAGGGTCAACTATGGCTACACCTTC,CASSPRVNYGYTF
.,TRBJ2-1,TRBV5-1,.,TGCGCCAGCAGCCCCGAAGGGGCGCTAAATGAGCAGTTCTTC,CASSPEGALNEQFF
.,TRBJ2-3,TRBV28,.,TGTGCCAGCAGTGCGACAGGCACCACAGATACGCAGTATTTT,CASSATGTTDTQYF
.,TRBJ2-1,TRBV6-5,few,TGTGCCACAAGCTCTAGGAATGAGCAGTTCTTC,CATSSRNEQFF
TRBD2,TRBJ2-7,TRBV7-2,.,TGTGCCAGCAGCCTAGACGGGACTAGCATCTACGAGCAGTACTTC,CASSLDGTSIYEQYF
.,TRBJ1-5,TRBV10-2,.,TGCGCCAGCAGACCCGGCGAGGTGGATCAGCCCCAGCATTTT,CASRPGEVDQPQHF
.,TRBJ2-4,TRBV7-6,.,TGTGCCAGCAGCTTATCTGAGGGGGCGCGGGGAATTCAGTACTTC,CASSLSEGARGIQYF
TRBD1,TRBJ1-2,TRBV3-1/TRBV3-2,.,TGTGCCAGCAGCCGAACCCAGCGGACAGGGGGGAGCTATGGCTACACCTTC,CASSRTQRTGGSYGYTF
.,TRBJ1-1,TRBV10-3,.,TGTGCCATCAGTGCCGCAGAGAACACTGAAGCTTTCTTT,CAISAAENTEAFF
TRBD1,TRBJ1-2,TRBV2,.,TGTGCCAGCAGTGAAGTACCGGTTGCAGGGGGAAGTGGCTACACCTTC,CASSEVPVAGGSGYTF
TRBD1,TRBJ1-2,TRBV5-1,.,TGCGCCAGCAGCTTGCAGGGGGACCTAATCCCCTCCTATGGCTACACCTTC,CASSLQGDLIPSYGYTF
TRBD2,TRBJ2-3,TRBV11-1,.,TGTGCCAGCAGCCGACTAGCGGGGGGGCCGCATACGCAGTATTTT,CASSRLAGGPHTQYF
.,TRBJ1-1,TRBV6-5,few,TGTGCCAGCAGTTACCCCCCCCGCAGGGGTGTGACTGAAGCTTTCTTT,CASSYPPRRGVTEAFF
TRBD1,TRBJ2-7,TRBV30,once,TGTGCCTGGAGGAGACCTGGACAGGGGTTTTGGGAGCAGTACTTC,CAWRRPGQGFWEQYF
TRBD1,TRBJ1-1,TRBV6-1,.,TGTGCCAGCAGTGAACAGGGGGGAGGCACTGAAGCTTTCTTT,CASSEQGGGTEAFF
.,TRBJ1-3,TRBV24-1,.,TGTGCCACCAGTGATCCGGTAGGAAACACCATATATTTT,CATSDPVGNTIYF
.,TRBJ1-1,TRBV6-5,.,TGTGCCAGCAGGCCGATGGAGGGAGAAGCTTTCTTT,CASRPMEGEAFF
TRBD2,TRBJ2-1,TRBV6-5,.,TGTGCCAGCAGTTCGATAACTAGCGGGGGTTACAATGAGCAGTTCTTC,CASSSITSGGYNEQFF